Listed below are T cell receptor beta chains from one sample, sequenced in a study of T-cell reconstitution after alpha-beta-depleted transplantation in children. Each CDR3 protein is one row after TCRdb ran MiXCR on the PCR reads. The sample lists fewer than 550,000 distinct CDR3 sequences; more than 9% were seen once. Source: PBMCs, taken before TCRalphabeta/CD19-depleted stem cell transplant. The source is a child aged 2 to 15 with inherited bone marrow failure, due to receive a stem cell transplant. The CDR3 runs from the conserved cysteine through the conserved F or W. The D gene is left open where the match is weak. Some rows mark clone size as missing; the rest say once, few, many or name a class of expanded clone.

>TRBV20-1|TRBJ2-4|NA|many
TGCAGTGCTAGAGAACGACCGATAGGGGACATTCAGTACTTC
CSARERPIGDIQYF
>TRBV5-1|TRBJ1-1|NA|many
TGCGCCAGCAGCTTGGCCGCCTACACTGAAGCTTTCTTT
CASSLAAYTEAFF
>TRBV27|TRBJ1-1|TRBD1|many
TGTGCCAGCAGTGCGGGACAGGGGGTTAGAGAAGCTTTCTTT
CASSAGQGVREAFF
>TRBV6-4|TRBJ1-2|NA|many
TGTGCCAGCAGTCCCTATGCTAACTATGGCTACACCTTC
CASSPYANYGYTF
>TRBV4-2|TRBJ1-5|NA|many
TGTGCCAGCAGCCAGTTCGGAGGGGGCAATCAGCCCCAGCATTTT
CASSQFGGGNQPQHF
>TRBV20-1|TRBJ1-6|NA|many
TGCAGTACGCGTAATCAGCGGACCATTGTTGCACCCCTCCACTTT
CSTRNQRTIVAPLHF
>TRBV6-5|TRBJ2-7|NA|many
TGTGCCAGCAGTCAGCCGGGACGGGCCTCCTACGAGCAGTACTTC
CASSQPGRASYEQYF
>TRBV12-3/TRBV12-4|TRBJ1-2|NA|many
TGTGCCAGCAGTTTCGGAGAAGCCTATGGCTACACCTTC
CASSFGEAYGYTF
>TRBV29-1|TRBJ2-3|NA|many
TGCAGCGCTTTACTCGGTACGCAGTATTTT
CSALLGTQYF
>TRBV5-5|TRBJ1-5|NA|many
TGTGCCAGCAGCTTACGGGGCTTTGGTTGGCCCCAGCATTTT
CASSLRGFGWPQHF
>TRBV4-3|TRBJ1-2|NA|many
TGCGCCAGCAGCCAAGATATAGGGGTCTCCTTATATGGCTACACCTTC
CASSQDIGVSLYGYTF
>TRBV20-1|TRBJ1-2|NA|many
TGCAGTGCTAGAGATCTTGCAACAGGAATTGATGGTGGCTACACCTTC
CSARDLATGIDGGYTF
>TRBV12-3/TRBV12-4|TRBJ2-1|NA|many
TGTGCCAGTGAGGGACGGCCCAATGAGCAGTTCTTC
CASEGRPNEQFF
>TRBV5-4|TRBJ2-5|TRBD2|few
TGTGCCAGCAGCAGCGAACTAGCGGGCGCTCAAGAGACCCAGTACTTC
CASSSELAGAQETQYF
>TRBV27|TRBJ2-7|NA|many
TGTGCCAGCAGTCAACGGACCGTTGCCTCCTACGAGCAGTACTTC
CASSQRTVASYEQYF
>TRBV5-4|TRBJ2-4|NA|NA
TGTGCCAGCAGCCGTGCAGGGCGCAAAAACATTCAGTACTTC
CASSRAGRKNIQYF
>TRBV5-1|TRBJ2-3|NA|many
TGCGCCAGCAGCTTGGTCGCCGGCACAGATACGCAGTATTTT
CASSLVAGTDTQYF
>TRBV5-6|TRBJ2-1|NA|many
TGTGCCAGCAGGGTAGCTTGGGGAGGCTACAATGAGCAGTTCTTC
CASRVAWGGYNEQFF
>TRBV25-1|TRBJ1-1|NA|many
TGTGCCAGCAGCCCGGTGGAACTATTGAACACTGAAGCTTTCTTT
CASSPVELLNTEAFF
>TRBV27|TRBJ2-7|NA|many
TGTGCCAGCAGTTTACGGGGAAACGCGCAGTACTTC
CASSLRGNAQYF
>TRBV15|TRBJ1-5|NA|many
TGTGCCACCAGCAGCCCCTTGGATCCAGGACAGCCCCAGCATTTT
CATSSPLDPGQPQHF
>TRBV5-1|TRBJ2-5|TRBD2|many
TGCGCCAGCAGGCAGACTAGCGGGAGACTCGCGGGTCAAGAGACCCAGTACTTC
CASRQTSGRLAGQETQYF
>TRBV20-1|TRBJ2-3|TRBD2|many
TGCAGTGCTACTTACCCTATAGCGGGCCCTAGCACAGATACGCAGTATTTT
CSATYPIAGPSTDTQYF
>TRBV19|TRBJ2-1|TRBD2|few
TGTGCCAGTAGCCGGGGTGGACTAGGAGTGTCGAATGAGCAGTTCTTC
CASSRGGLGVSNEQFF
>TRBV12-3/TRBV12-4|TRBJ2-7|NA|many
TGTGCCAGCAGTGACAAGACAGGTTCCTACGAGCAGTACTTC
CASSDKTGSYEQYF
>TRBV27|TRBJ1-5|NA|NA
TGTGCCAGCAGCGAGCTTCAGCCCCAGCATTTT
CASSELQPQHF
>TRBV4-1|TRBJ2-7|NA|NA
TGCGCCAGCAGCCAAGAAGGCAGCTACTCCTACGAGCAGTACTTC
CASSQEGSYSYEQYF
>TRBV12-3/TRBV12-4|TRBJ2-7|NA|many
TGTGCCAGCAGTTTATCGGGGACCCATTACGAGCAGTACTTC
CASSLSGTHYEQYF
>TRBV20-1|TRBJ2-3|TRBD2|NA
TGCAGTGCTAGGGGGACTAGCGGGAGGGTCACAGATACGCAGTATTTT
CSARGTSGRVTDTQYF
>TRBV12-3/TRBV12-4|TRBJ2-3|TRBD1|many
TGTGCCAGCAGTGCCGGGACAGGCACAGATACGCAGTATTTT
CASSAGTGTDTQYF
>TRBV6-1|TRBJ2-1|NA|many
TGTGCCAGCGTCCGGGGACTTCGGCAGTTCTTC
CASVRGLRQFF
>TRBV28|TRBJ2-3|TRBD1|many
TGTGCCAGCAGTCCCCCGGGACAGGGTGCCACAGATACGCAGTATTTT
CASSPPGQGATDTQYF
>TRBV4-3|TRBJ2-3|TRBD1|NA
TGCGCCAGCAGGGAGGGGGGACAGGGGGTTACAGATACGCAGTATTTT
CASREGGQGVTDTQYF
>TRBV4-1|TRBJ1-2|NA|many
TGCGCCAGCAGCCAAGCGCGGGGCCCCTATGGCTACACCTTC
CASSQARGPYGYTF
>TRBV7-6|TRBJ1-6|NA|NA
TGTGCCAGCAGCTTAGTGAGGGGGGTTTATTCACCCCTCCACTTT
CASSLVRGVYSPLHF
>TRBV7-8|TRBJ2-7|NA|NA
TGTGCCAGCAGCTTAGCTACCCCCATATACGAGCAGTACTTC
CASSLATPIYEQYF
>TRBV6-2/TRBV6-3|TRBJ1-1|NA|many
TGTGCCAGCAGTTACGGTACAGGGACTAACACTGAAGCTTTCTTT
CASSYGTGTNTEAFF
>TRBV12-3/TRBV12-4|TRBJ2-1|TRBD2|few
TGTGCCAGCAGTTTAATTCGCCGGGGGGGGTCTTACAATGAGCAGTTCTTC
CASSLIRRGGSYNEQFF
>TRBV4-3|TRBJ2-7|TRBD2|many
TGCGCCAGCAGCCAAGTTTTGACTAGCCTTTCCTACGAGCAGTACTTC
CASSQVLTSLSYEQYF
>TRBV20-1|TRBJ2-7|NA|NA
TGCAGTGCTAGACGGCCGTCCTACGAGCAGTACTTC
CSARRPSYEQYF